The 9 T cell receptor beta chains below all came from one sample that was sequenced in a study of T cells in tuberculosis. The protocol was immunoSEQ multiplex PCR, while the TCRdb copy is restricted to in-frame clones and leaves out a portion. This repertoire shows tens of thousands of clones, around 90% found once; its top ten account for 15% to 20%. The specimen was PBMCs. Receptors originate from a donor aged 10 to 29 with latent tuberculosis or without tuberculosis infection. Some clones in this sample may be carry-over from other donors' samples.

This chain joins TRBV11-2 and TRBJ2-1; no definite D call. Per the germline V gene, CDR1 is SGHAT and CDR2 is FQNNGV. V was clipped by 0 bases and J by 5 bases, with 11 bases between them. The CDR3 contains 15 residues. DNA for the CDR3: TGTGCCAGCAGCTTAGATCAAGCCGAGAACAATGAGCAGTTCTTC. As protein: CASSLDQAENNEQFF.

This clone is a singleton in its sample. The V and J genes are TRBV27 and TRBJ1-2, with D maybe TRBD1 (5 bases). From germline, CDR1 is MNHEY and CDR2 SMNVEV (reference sequence). The CDR3 covers 14 residues. The V and J ends lost 4 bases and 2 bases respectively, with 11 bases between them. CDR3 DNA sequence: TGTGCCAGCAGTTCGGTACAGGTCAACTATGGCTACACCTTC. This translates into CASSSVQVNYGYTF.

The chain joins TRBV5-1 to TRBJ1-1; no firm D call. Germline CDR1 reads SGHRS; CDR2 reads YFSETQ. CDR3 length equals 16 residues. Trimming pared 0 bases from V and 0 bases from J, leaving 12 bases between. CDR3 coding DNA: TGCGCCAGCAGCTTGGCGAGGGAGTACATGAACACTGAAGCTTTCTTT. This encodes CASSLAREYMNTEAFF.

The rearrangement uses TRBV18 and TRBJ2-2; TRBD1 matches at 8 bases. Trimming removed 4 bases from V and 2 bases from J; junction bases left unmatched: 3. The CDR3 is 15 residues long. CDR1 is KGHSH, CDR2 LQKENI, per germline. The CDR3 protein is CASSRTGPNTGELFF. In DNA, the CDR3 is TGTGCCAGCTCACGGACAGGGCCAAACACCGGGGAGCTGTTTTTT.

The J gene is TRBJ1-5, the V gene TRBV7-2; no clear D gene. CDR1 SGHTA and CDR2 FQGNSA come from the germline V gene. V dropped 4 bases and J dropped 3 bases, with 16 bases sitting between them. The CDR3 sequence is 16 residues long. DNA of the CDR3: TGTGCCAGCAGCTCAAGTAATGGCGGTTTCAATCAGCCCCAGCATTTT. Residues: CASSSSNGGFNQPQHF.

The sample holds one count of this clone. This sequence joins TRBV5-8 and TRBJ2-1, with 10 bases lining up with TRBD1. This CDR3 spans 15 amino acids. Germline assignment: CDR1 SGHTS and CDR2 YDEGEE. J lost 5 bases, V lost 4 bases, and 6 bases had no gene match. For the CDR3, the DNA is TGTGCCAGCAGCCAGGGGGACAGGGGTGACAATGAGCAGTTCTTC. Protein product: CASSQGDRGDNEQFF.

The rearrangement uses TRBV15 and TRBJ1-2, with unresolved D. The CDR3 loop spans 16 amino acids. Trimming cost V 0 bases and J 6 bases, with 17 bases left between them. Germline CDR1 is LNHNV and CDR2 is YYDKDF (reference sequence). CDR3: CATSRDLRGIQDGYTF. CDR3 coding DNA: TGTGCCACCAGCAGAGATCTTCGGGGAATTCAGGATGGCTACACCTTC. Full variable domain (missing parts from reference TRBV15 and TRBJ1-2): DAMVIQNPRYQVTQFGKPVTLSCSQTLNHNVMYWYQQKSSQAPKLLFHYYDKDFNNEADTPDNFQSRRPNTSFCFLDIRSPGLGDTAMYLCATSRDLRGIQDGYTFGSGTRLTVV.

The chain employs TRBV7-2 and TRBJ1-1; D ambiguous. Trimming took 4 bases from V and 5 from J, leaving 5 bases between them. The CDR3 extends over 11 amino acids. Looked up from germline, CDR1 is SGHTA and CDR2 is FQGNSA. The CDR3 DNA is TGTGCCAGCAGCTACAAGACTGAAGCTTTCTTT. Translation gives CASSYKTEAFF.

The chain joins TRBV5-4 to TRBJ2-7, with 7 bases identical to TRBD2. Trimming removed 2 bases from V and 8 bases from J; junction bases left unmatched: 10. The CDR3 sequence is 14 residues long. The V gene's germline CDR1 is SGHNT and CDR2 YYREEE (reference sequence). The CDR3 coding sequence is TGTGCCAGCAGCTTTGTGGGGGAGGGCCTACAGCAGTACTTC. It translates to CASSFVGEGLQQYF. The full variable domain, rest sourced from reference TRBV5-4 and TRBJ2-7, is ETGVTQSPTHLIKTRGQQVTLRCSSQSGHNTVSWYQQALGQGPQFIFQYYREEENGRGNFPPRFSGLQFPNYSSELNVNALELDDSALYLCASSFVGEGLQQYFGPGTRLTVT.